The clone carrying this T cell receptor (beta chain) was seen a handful of times. Its cognate antigen is unknown. TCRdb reprocessed the reads with MiXCR, giving one entry per CDR3 protein. The sample lists about 400,000 distinct CDR3 sequences, 15% to 20% occurring once. This specimen comes from a study of T cell repertoires in cytomegalovirus infection. Study at large: Both a matching HLA type and CMV infection were indicated by public TCR beta signatures. Study-wide points: HLA-C-restricted TCR beta clonotypes specific for CMV led the ex vivo response.

Germline V gene data show CDR1 as MGHRA and CDR2 as YSYEKL. The CDR3 loop spans 14 amino acids. Trimming removed 4 bases at V and 3 bases at J, with 13 bases between. The sequenced sample consisted of PBMCs. This clonotype originated in a human donor in good health (CMV status not recorded). Some clones in this sample may be carry-over from other donors' samples. This rearrangement joins TRBV4-1 to TRBJ2-7; a possible D gene is TRBD1 (6 bases). CDR3 amino acids: CASSLELQGYEQYF. As DNA, the CDR3 is TGCGCCAGCAGCCTTGAATTACAGGGCTACGAGCAGTACTTC.